This is a list of T cell receptor beta chains from one sample in a study of T cells in Graves' hyperthyroidism and ophthalmopathy. TCRdb reprocessed the multiplex PCR reads with MiXCR, giving one entry per CDR3 protein. This table holds under 250,000 distinct CDR3 sequences, approximately 23% found once. The specimen sequenced was blood. These receptors originate from a middle-aged woman with Graves' ophthalmopathy. The CDR3 runs from the conserved cysteine through the conserved F or W. D genes are given only for firm matches. Clone size is given for some rows only: seen once, a few or many times, or a class if the clone is expanded.

>NA|TRBJ2-7|TRBD1|TRBV28|17
CASSLYKRQGWSYEQYF
TGTGCCAGCAGTTTATACAAGAGACAGGGGTGGTCCTACGAGCAGTACTTC
>many|TRBJ1-1|NA|TRBV5-1|14
CASSLYDMNTEAFF
TGCGCCAGCAGCTTGTACGACATGAACACTGAAGCTTTCTTT
>many|TRBJ2-7|NA|TRBV28|14
CASSLTGRGYEQYF
TGTGCCAGCAGTTTGACCGGGAGAGGTTACGAGCAGTACTTC
>NA|TRBJ2-7|NA|TRBV5-1|13
CASSPNTGNEQYF
TGCGCCAGCAGCCCTAACACAGGGAACGAGCAGTACTTC
>NA|TRBJ2-7|NA|TRBV20-1|12
CSARDGRTEQYF
TGCAGTGCTAGAGATGGGAGAACCGAGCAGTACTTC
>NA|TRBJ1-5|NA|TRBV6-1|12
CASLLQAQPQPF
TGTGCCAGTCTATTACAGGCTCAGCCCCAGCCTTTT
>NA|TRBJ1-5|NA|TRBV28|14
CASSFSSRTAMQHF
TGTGCCAGCAGTTTCAGTAGTAGGACAGCCATGCAGCATTTT
>few|TRBJ2-2|NA|TRBV5-1|15
CASSFSSALTGELFF
TGCGCCAGCAGCTTCAGTAGCGCGTTAACCGGGGAGCTGTTTTTT
>once|TRBJ2-5|TRBD2|TRBV28|15
CASRGEGLVKETQYF
TGTGCCAGCAGGGGAGAGGGACTAGTCAAAGAGACCCAGTACTTC
>many|TRBJ2-2|TRBD2|TRBV15|17
CATSVGLADKNTGELFF
TGTGCCACCAGCGTGGGACTAGCGGACAAGAACACCGGGGAGCTGTTTTTT
>NA|TRBJ2-5|NA|TRBV7-9|15
CASSLAVAGQETQYF
TGTGCCAGCAGCTTAGCGGTAGCAGGCCAAGAGACCCAGTACTTC
>many|TRBJ2-2|NA|TRBV7-3|15
CASSPRDHNTGELFF
TGTGCCAGCAGCCCTAGGGACCATAACACCGGGGAGCTGTTTTTT
>NA|TRBJ2-2|NA|TRBV6-1|14
CASSEAQRTGELFF
TGTGCCAGCAGTGAAGCGCAGAGAACCGGGGAGCTGTTTTTT
>many|TRBJ2-7|NA|TRBV6-5|15
CASSYSLRGSYEQYF
TGTGCCAGCAGTTACTCGTTAAGGGGCTCCTACGAGCAGTACTTC
>many|TRBJ2-2|TRBD2|TRBV6-1|13
CASKEREAGELFF
TGTGCCAGCAAGGAGCGGGAGGCCGGGGAGCTGTTTTTT
>many|TRBJ1-1|NA|TRBV10-3|14
CATRQGQLNTEAFF
TGTGCCACTCGCCAGGGACAACTGAACACTGAAGCTTTCTTT
>many|TRBJ1-1|TRBD1|TRBV7-3|15
CASSLTPEGATEAFF
TGTGCCAGCAGCTTAACGCCTGAGGGGGCCACTGAAGCTTTCTTT
>NA|TRBJ2-7|NA|TRBV2|14
CANGITGSLGEQYF
TGTGCCAACGGAATAACAGGGTCCCTTGGCGAGCAGTACTTC
>many|TRBJ2-7|NA|TRBV12-3/TRBV12-4|14
CASSLYRGPYEQYF
TGTGCCAGCAGTTTATATCGGGGGCCCTACGAGCAGTACTTC
>many|TRBJ1-1|NA|TRBV9|16
CASSVGSGDMNTEAFF
TGTGCCAGCAGCGTAGGGTCAGGGGATATGAACACTGAAGCTTTCTTT
>many|TRBJ1-5|NA|TRBV6-1|14
CASSEVTIDQPQHF
TGTGCCAGCAGTGAGGTCACCATCGATCAGCCCCAGCATTTT
>many|TRBJ2-3|TRBD2|TRBV7-3|14
CASSLLAGYSTQYF
TGTGCCAGCAGCTTACTAGCGGGTTATAGTACGCAGTATTTT
>NA|TRBJ2-2|TRBD1|TRBV29-1|14
CSVEGPTGVGELFF
TGCAGCGTTGAGGGTCCTACAGGGGTCGGGGAGCTGTTTTTT
>many|TRBJ1-5|TRBD1|TRBV12-3/TRBV12-4|14
CASSLKGGGEPQHF
TGTGCCAGCAGTTTAAAAGGGGGCGGTGAGCCCCAGCATTTT
>few|TRBJ1-1|NA|TRBV19|15
CASSTPGSAVTEAFF
TGTGCCAGTAGTACACCCGGTTCTGCGGTCACTGAAGCTTTCTTT
>many|TRBJ2-5|NA|TRBV12-3/TRBV12-4|15
CASSLLEGLRQTQYF
TGTGCCAGCAGCCTCCTAGAAGGATTGAGGCAGACCCAGTACTTC
>many|TRBJ1-1|NA|TRBV30|12
CAQRPGGTEAFF
TGTGCCCAAAGACCGGGGGGAACTGAAGCTTTCTTT
>once|TRBJ2-7|TRBD2|TRBV30|14
CAWTTSGVSYEQYF
TGTGCCTGGACGACTAGCGGGGTCTCCTACGAGCAGTACTTC
>few|TRBJ1-1|NA|TRBV20-1|13
CSAKPLGDTEAFF
TGCAGTGCAAAACCCCTGGGGGACACTGAAGCTTTCTTT
>NA|TRBJ2-7|TRBD2|TRBV18|15
CTSSPSGTSGHEQYF
TGTACCAGCTCACCATCCGGGACTAGCGGCCACGAGCAGTACTTC
>NA|TRBJ2-7|NA|TRBV6-1|15
CASSLKGGGGYEQYF
TGTGCCAGCAGCCTCAAAGGAGGGGGCGGGTACGAGCAGTACTTC
>many|TRBJ1-1|NA|TRBV30|11
CAWRLNTEAFF
TGTGCCTGGAGGCTGAACACTGAAGCTTTCTTT
>many|TRBJ2-7|NA|TRBV6-1|15
CASSEAHFSSYEQYF
TGTGCCAGCAGTGAGGCGCACTTTAGCTCCTACGAGCAGTACTTC
>NA|TRBJ1-1|NA|TRBV28|14
CASSFRNLNTEAFF
TGTGCCAGCAGTTTCCGTAACCTGAACACTGAAGCTTTCTTT
>many|TRBJ1-2|NA|TRBV6-1|16
CASSEGRRVLHYGYTF
TGTGCCAGCAGTGAAGGGAGAAGGGTCTTACACTATGGCTACACCTTC
>NA|TRBJ1-5|NA|TRBV12-3/TRBV12-4|13
CASSLSQDQPQHF
TGTGCCAGCAGTTTATCACAGGACCAGCCCCAGCATTTT
>few|TRBJ1-1|NA|TRBV4-1|13
CASSQGRNTEAFF
TGCGCCAGCAGTCAGGGGCGGAACACTGAAGCTTTCTTT
>few|TRBJ2-5|TRBD2|TRBV7-9|15
CASSPGREEGETQYF
TGTGCCAGCTCCCCTGGGCGGGAGGAAGGAGAGACCCAGTACTTC
>NA|TRBJ1-5|NA|TRBV6-5|16
CASSYSSKRSNQPQHF
TGTGCCAGCAGTTACTCGAGTAAACGGAGCAATCAGCCCCAGCATTTT
>many|TRBJ1-1|NA|TRBV19|15
CASSIAAFMNTEAFF
TGTGCCAGTAGTATTGCAGCTTTCATGAACACTGAAGCTTTCTTT